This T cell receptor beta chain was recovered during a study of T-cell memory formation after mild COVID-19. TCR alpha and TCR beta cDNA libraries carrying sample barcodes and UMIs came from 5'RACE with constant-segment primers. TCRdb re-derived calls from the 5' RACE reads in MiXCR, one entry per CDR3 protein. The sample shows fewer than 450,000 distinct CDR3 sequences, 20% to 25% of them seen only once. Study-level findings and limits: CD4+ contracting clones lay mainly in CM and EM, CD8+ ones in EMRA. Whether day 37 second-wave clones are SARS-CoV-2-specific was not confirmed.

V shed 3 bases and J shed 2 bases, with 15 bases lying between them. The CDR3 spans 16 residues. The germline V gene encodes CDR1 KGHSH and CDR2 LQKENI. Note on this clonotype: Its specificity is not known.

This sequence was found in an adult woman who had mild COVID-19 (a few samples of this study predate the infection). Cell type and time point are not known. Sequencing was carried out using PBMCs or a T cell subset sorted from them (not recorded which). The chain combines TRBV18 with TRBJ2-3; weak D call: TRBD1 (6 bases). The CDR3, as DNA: TGTGCCAGCTCACCCTTCCCGGGACAAAACACAGATACGCAGTATTTT. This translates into CASSPFPGQNTDTQYF.